This entry concerns a single T cell receptor beta chain. This receptor's antigen is unknown. No much larger clone is present one base from it, and per-base qualities are unavailable. CDR1 and CDR2 (SGHTA, FQGNSA) derive from the germline V gene. Germline trimming amounts to 5 bases on V and 1 base on J, with 6 as the count of junction bases outside the gene matches. The CDR3 measures 15 amino acids from cysteine to phenylalanine. Of all the DNA, just the CDR3 is kept, 45 bases in frame from base 1. The sample's time point label is to be understood as: sample taken at primary tumor resection. The donors were some 70 patients from the lung TRACERx cohort who had early-stage, untreated non-small cell lung cancer. For TCR sequencing, whole RNA was extracted from tumor and nontumor lung tissue, or from cryopreserved PBMC samples, and no cell sorting was done. Only patients for whom sufficient RNA was available from at least two tumor regions were selected for TCR sequencing. A lung pathologist reviewed the tumor and adjacent nontumor lung specimens before the specimens were selected.

The library was generated by 5' RACE. TCRdb lists the instrument as NextSeq 500. In the TCR library protocol, a unique molecular identifier was attached to each TCR cDNA molecule so that PCR and sequencing errors could be corrected. Per the source publication's procedure: Decombinator tools were used for TCR identification, UMI-based error correction and CDR3 extraction. Expanded TCRs were defined as those above a frequency of 2 per 1,000, corresponding to the top 1% of the tumor frequency distribution. Expanded tumor TCRs statistically deemed absent (corrected P<0.05) from at least one tumor region were classed as regional, and all other expanded tumor TCRs were classed as ubiquitous. Rényi diversity was computed with the R vegan package after subsampling each repertoire 100 times to 5,000 TCRs. To build CDR3 similarity networks, amino acid triplet string-kernel similarity was used, and CDR3s were connected when their pairwise similarity was above 0.82. Clones were called with MiXCR by TCRdb after fastp trimmed the public reads at Q25, and only in-frame beta chains were retained. Rows with one shared CDR3 protein collapse into an entry with the most common genes and DNA. The V and J calls were determined by TCRdb, not by the authors. The table for this sample lists 6,500 or so distinct CDR3 sequences; around a tenth of them were counted only once. Of the sample, under 12% falls within the top ten clones.

The sample comes from a study of spatial heterogeneity in lung cancer (dated by TCRdb to the late 2010s). Context from the whole study: Beta-chain transcripts were consistently detected in greater numbers than alpha-chain transcripts, which likely reflected higher beta-chain transcript abundance. At surgery, about 210 tumor regions, around 68 matched nontumor lung samples and 45 to 60 PBMC samples were TCR-sequenced for both alpha and beta chains. In non-small cell lung cancer, the study quantitatively compared TCR alpha and beta repertoires across several tumor regions, matched nontumor lung, and blood. In tumor regions, TCR transcript counts showed a strong correlation with a T cell transcriptional module score from matched bulk RNA-seq. Nonsynonymous mutation counts, determined by whole-exome sequencing of tumor tissue, were related to features of the TCR repertoire. In the raw uncorrected reads, each unique combination of TCR and UMI appeared on average more than ten times.

Broader findings and caveats from the paper: Confirming at a functional level the hypothesis that regional TCRs recognize regional mutations was considered to require additional single-cell paired TCR alpha and beta sequencing. The tumor nonsynonymous mutation count correlated with the number of expanded alpha and beta TCRs within the tumor. Counts of ubiquitous and regional expanded TCRs were found to correlate with counts of ubiquitous and regional nonsynonymous mutations, respectively. TCR-seq was estimated to cover only approximately 6.3% of tumor T cells for alpha chains and 12% to 15% for beta chains.

The chain couples TRBV7-2 to TRBJ2-3; the junction holds 7 bases that match TRBD1. This clonotype originated in a female donor with early-stage non-small cell lung cancer. Here the sequenced sample was lung tumor tissue, taken at surgery. The DNA is as follows: TGTGCCAGCAGCGCAACAGGGGTCCGCACAGATACGCAGTATTTT. Translation gives CASSATGVRTDTQYF.